This T cell receptor beta chain emerged from a study of graft-versus-host responses after intestinal transplantation. This clone was seen once. Its antigen is unknown. The assay was immunoSEQ multiplex PCR, and TCRdb's table has in-frame clones only and misses some. The table lists fewer than 120,000 clones, around 95% of them singletons. The CDR3 extends over 14 amino acids. Germline values: CDR1 MDHEN, CDR2 SYDVKM. Study results and caveats: GvH clones were identified in recipient marrow, with some first appearing in ileum or blood.

The genes are TRBV28 and TRBJ2-5; a possible D gene is TRBD2 (5 bases). The DNA end is more similar to TRBJ2-7, so the J call may be wrong. The starting material was unstimulated CD8+ T cells sorted from spleen or lymph node cells, obtained before intestinal transplant. This TCR was sampled from a human donor who received an intestinal transplant. The chain's CDR3 is CASTHPSAAYEQYF. Here the CDR3 DNA reads TGTGCCAGCACCCATCCATCAGCGGCCTACGAGCAGTACTTC.